These T cell receptor beta chains were read from a single sample in a study of blood T cell repertoires in COVID-19. Using immunoSEQ multiplex PCR, the repertoire was profiled, and TCRdb retains in-frame clones only, with some absent. Among 150,000 to 200,000 clones listed, about 87% were seen once. Sequencing input: peripheral blood. These receptors were collected from a man in his forties or fifties with active or convalescent COVID-19. CDR3s include the opening cysteine and the closing phenylalanine or tryptophan. A D gene is named only where the DNA matches it firmly. Some rows have no size entry. The others give once, few or many, or a class for an expanded clone.

abundance: -
v_gene: TRBV6-4
d_gene: -
j_gene: TRBJ2-3
CDR3aa: CASSRDFITDTQYF
CDR3nt: TGTGCCAGCAGTAGGGACTTTATCACAGATACGCAGTATTTT

abundance: -
v_gene: TRBV19
d_gene: -
j_gene: TRBJ1-3
CDR3aa: CATGQPRVSGNTIYF
CDR3nt: TGTGCCACCGGACAGCCCAGAGTATCAGGAAACACCATATATTTT

abundance: -
v_gene: TRBV6-1
d_gene: TRBD1
j_gene: TRBJ1-5
CDR3aa: CASSEQGAVRNQPQHF
CDR3nt: TGTGCCAGCAGTGAACAGGGGGCCGTGCGTAATCAGCCCCAGCATTTT

abundance: -
v_gene: TRBV24-1
d_gene: TRBD1
j_gene: TRBJ1-1
CDR3aa: CATRGQHGTEAFF
CDR3nt: TGTGCCACACGGGGACAGCATGGAACTGAAGCTTTCTTT

abundance: -
v_gene: TRBV5-1
d_gene: TRBD1
j_gene: TRBJ1-3
CDR3aa: CASSSGTVPNTIYF
CDR3nt: TGCGCCAGCAGCTCCGGGACAGTTCCAAACACCATATATTTT

abundance: -
v_gene: TRBV10-3
d_gene: -
j_gene: TRBJ1-5
CDR3aa: CAISESIARVRNQPQHF
CDR3nt: TGTGCCATCAGTGAGTCGATAGCCAGGGTGAGAAATCAGCCCCAGCATTTT

abundance: many
v_gene: TRBV10-3
d_gene: -
j_gene: TRBJ1-3
CDR3aa: CATGGGLYGPGNTIYF
CDR3nt: TGTGCCACAGGTGGGGGGTTATATGGACCTGGAAACACCATATATTTT

abundance: -
v_gene: TRBV4-1
d_gene: TRBD2
j_gene: TRBJ2-2
CDR3aa: CASSQDELADGELFF
CDR3nt: TGCGCCAGCAGCCAAGATGAACTAGCGGATGGGGAGCTGTTTTTT

abundance: once
v_gene: TRBV19
d_gene: TRBD1
j_gene: TRBJ2-1
CDR3aa: CASSIGGTGTYNEQFF
CDR3nt: TGTGCCAGTAGTATTGGTGGGACAGGTACTTACAATGAGCAGTTCTTC

abundance: -
v_gene: TRBV19
d_gene: TRBD1
j_gene: TRBJ1-5
CDR3aa: CASSPGQGKYSNQPQHF
CDR3nt: TGTGCCAGTAGTCCCGGACAGGGGAAATATAGCAATCAGCCCCAGCATTTT

abundance: -
v_gene: TRBV6-5
d_gene: TRBD1
j_gene: TRBJ1-2
CDR3aa: CATRKDRLLHGYTF
CDR3nt: TGTGCCACTAGAAAGGACAGGCTTTTACATGGCTACACCTTC

abundance: few
v_gene: TRBV7-9
d_gene: -
j_gene: TRBJ1-3
CDR3aa: CASSLADRGSGNTIYF
CDR3nt: TGTGCCAGCAGCTTAGCGGACAGAGGCTCTGGAAACACCATATATTTT

abundance: -
v_gene: TRBV15
d_gene: TRBD2
j_gene: TRBJ2-3
CDR3aa: CATSRAVYGGSTDTQYF
CDR3nt: TGTGCCACCAGCAGAGCAGTTTACGGGGGGAGCACAGATACGCAGTATTTT

abundance: once
v_gene: TRBV6-5
d_gene: -
j_gene: TRBJ1-1
CDR3aa: CASSPGGRNTEAFF
CDR3nt: TGTGCCAGCAGCCCGGGGGGTAGGAACACTGAAGCTTTCTTT

abundance: once
v_gene: TRBV11-2
d_gene: -
j_gene: TRBJ1-4
CDR3aa: CASSLGHTGKRGNEKLFF
CDR3nt: TGTGCCAGCAGCTTAGGTCATACAGGGAAAAGGGGGAATGAAAAACTGTTTTTT

abundance: -
v_gene: TRBV2
d_gene: -
j_gene: TRBJ1-4
CDR3aa: CASGGRRGEKLFF
CDR3nt: TGTGCCAGCGGGGGGAGGAGGGGTGAAAAACTGTTTTTT

abundance: -
v_gene: TRBV19
d_gene: -
j_gene: TRBJ1-4
CDR3aa: CASSMGAEKLFF
CDR3nt: TGTGCCAGTAGTATGGGGGCAGAAAAACTGTTTTTT

abundance: -
v_gene: TRBV29-1
d_gene: TRBD1
j_gene: TRBJ2-7
CDR3aa: CSVEDPGQPFGYEQYF
CDR3nt: TGCAGCGTTGAAGACCCGGGACAGCCCTTTGGGTACGAGCAGTACTTC

abundance: -
v_gene: TRBV29-1
d_gene: -
j_gene: TRBJ1-2
CDR3aa: CSVGGNHYGYTF
CDR3nt: TGCAGCGTCGGCGGGAACCACTATGGCTACACCTTC

abundance: -
v_gene: TRBV9
d_gene: -
j_gene: TRBJ1-1
CDR3aa: CASSPEVQENTEAFF
CDR3nt: TGTGCCAGCAGCCCAGAGGTACAGGAGAACACTGAAGCTTTCTTT

abundance: -
v_gene: TRBV9
d_gene: TRBD1
j_gene: TRBJ1-1
CDR3aa: CASSVRQGSTEAFF
CDR3nt: TGTGCCAGCAGCGTCCGACAGGGGAGCACTGAAGCTTTCTTT

abundance: -
v_gene: TRBV6-6
d_gene: -
j_gene: TRBJ1-2
CDR3aa: CASSPGTHGYTF
CDR3nt: TGTGCCAGCAGTCCCGGGACTCATGGCTACACCTTC

abundance: -
v_gene: TRBV19
d_gene: TRBD1
j_gene: TRBJ2-1
CDR3aa: CASRNTGGSYNEQFF
CDR3nt: TGTGCCAGTAGAAATACAGGGGGCTCCTACAATGAGCAGTTCTTC

abundance: -
v_gene: TRBV5-6
d_gene: TRBD1
j_gene: TRBJ2-7
CDR3aa: CASENYRGYEQYF
CDR3nt: TGTGCCAGCGAAAACTACAGGGGCTACGAGCAGTACTTC

abundance: few
v_gene: TRBV4-1
d_gene: -
j_gene: TRBJ1-2
CDR3aa: CASSQLIRERYGYTF
CDR3nt: TGCGCCAGCAGCCAGTTGATCAGGGAAAGATATGGCTACACCTTC

abundance: -
v_gene: TRBV5-4
d_gene: TRBD1
j_gene: TRBJ1-1
CDR3aa: CASSLASQGSLGTEAFF
CDR3nt: TGTGCCAGCAGCTTGGCCTCACAGGGGAGCCTAGGCACTGAAGCTTTCTTT

abundance: -
v_gene: TRBV30
d_gene: TRBD1
j_gene: TRBJ2-7
CDR3aa: CAWNRGGQGLYEQYF
CDR3nt: TGTGCCTGGAATCGGGGGGGACAGGGGCTTTACGAGCAGTACTTC

abundance: once
v_gene: TRBV30
d_gene: -
j_gene: TRBJ1-1
CDR3aa: CAWSAEGDTEAFF
CDR3nt: TGTGCCTGGAGTGCGGAGGGTGACACTGAAGCTTTCTTT

abundance: -
v_gene: TRBV11-2
d_gene: -
j_gene: TRBJ2-7
CDR3aa: CASQRLGLYEQYF
CDR3nt: TGTGCCAGCCAACGACTGGGACTCTACGAGCAGTACTTC

abundance: -
v_gene: TRBV11-2
d_gene: -
j_gene: TRBJ1-1
CDR3aa: CASSLVRSGKAFF
CDR3nt: TGTGCCAGCAGCTTAGTTAGGTCCGGGAAAGCTTTCTTT

abundance: few
v_gene: TRBV10-2
d_gene: TRBD1
j_gene: TRBJ1-5
CDR3aa: CASSELAGTGLWSNQPQHF
CDR3nt: TGCGCCAGCAGTGAGTTAGCGGGGACAGGGTTGTGGAGCAATCAGCCCCAGCATTTT

abundance: -
v_gene: TRBV11-2
d_gene: -
j_gene: TRBJ2-1
CDR3aa: CASSSVDRYNEQFF
CDR3nt: TGTGCCAGCAGCTCTGTAGACAGGTACAATGAGCAGTTCTTC

abundance: once
v_gene: TRBV4-1
d_gene: TRBD1
j_gene: TRBJ2-5
CDR3aa: CASSLYRQGEETQYF
CDR3nt: TGCGCCAGCAGCCTCTACAGACAGGGGGAAGAGACCCAGTACTTC

abundance: -
v_gene: TRBV28
d_gene: -
j_gene: TRBJ1-2
CDR3aa: CASSYADYGYTF
CDR3nt: TGTGCCAGCAGCTACGCGGACTATGGCTACACCTTC

abundance: -
v_gene: TRBV5-4
d_gene: -
j_gene: TRBJ2-1
CDR3aa: CASSLAGFYNEQFF
CDR3nt: TGTGCCAGCAGCTTGGCCGGGTTTTACAATGAGCAGTTCTTC

abundance: -
v_gene: TRBV10-3
d_gene: -
j_gene: TRBJ1-4
CDR3aa: CAISANGEKLFF
CDR3nt: TGTGCCATCAGCGCCAACGGGGAAAAACTGTTTTTT

abundance: few
v_gene: TRBV4-1
d_gene: TRBD1
j_gene: TRBJ1-5
CDR3aa: CASSQGTGWDQPQHF
CDR3nt: TGCGCCAGCAGCCAAGGGACAGGGTGGGACCAGCCCCAGCATTTT

abundance: few
v_gene: TRBV4-3
d_gene: TRBD2
j_gene: TRBJ2-4
CDR3aa: CASSQDRASGGAIQYF
CDR3nt: TGCGCCAGCAGCCAAGATCGGGCTAGCGGGGGGGCCATTCAGTACTTC

abundance: few
v_gene: TRBV7-7
d_gene: -
j_gene: TRBJ2-7
CDR3aa: CASSPSTGSHPYEQYF
CDR3nt: TGTGCTAGCAGCCCTAGCACCGGGTCTCATCCCTACGAGCAGTACTTC

abundance: -
v_gene: TRBV28
d_gene: TRBD1
j_gene: TRBJ1-2
CDR3aa: CASSLPTPQGSHGYTF
CDR3nt: TGTGCCAGCAGTCTCCCAACCCCACAGGGGTCCCATGGCTACACCTTC

abundance: -
v_gene: TRBV10-3
d_gene: -
j_gene: TRBJ1-3
CDR3aa: CAISNGQSDSGNTIYF
CDR3nt: TGTGCCATCAGCAACGGACAGTCCGACTCTGGAAACACCATATATTTT

abundance: -
v_gene: TRBV18
d_gene: TRBD1
j_gene: TRBJ2-7
CDR3aa: CASSPGQGPPYEQYF
CDR3nt: TGTGCCAGCTCCCCGGGACAGGGGCCTCCCTACGAGCAGTACTTC

abundance: -
v_gene: TRBV27
d_gene: -
j_gene: TRBJ2-5
CDR3aa: CASKVLGTVAKTQYF
CDR3nt: TGTGCCAGCAAAGTCCTAGGGACTGTTGCCAAGACCCAGTACTTC

abundance: -
v_gene: TRBV9
d_gene: -
j_gene: TRBJ1-1
CDR3aa: CASSPRVGTEAFF
CDR3nt: TGTGCCAGCAGCCCTCGGGTGGGCACTGAAGCTTTCTTT

abundance: -
v_gene: TRBV7-9
d_gene: TRBD2
j_gene: TRBJ2-3
CDR3aa: CASSLEAGGPDTQYF
CDR3nt: TGTGCCAGCAGCTTAGAGGCGGGGGGGCCAGATACGCAGTATTTT

abundance: -
v_gene: TRBV4-1
d_gene: TRBD1
j_gene: TRBJ1-4
CDR3aa: CASSQAGTGMNEKLFF
CDR3nt: TGCGCCAGCAGCCAAGCGGGGACAGGGATGAATGAAAAACTGTTTTTT

abundance: -
v_gene: TRBV4-1
d_gene: -
j_gene: TRBJ1-5
CDR3aa: CASSQLGKPQHF
CDR3nt: TGCGCCAGCAGCCAACTGGGCAAGCCCCAGCATTTT

abundance: -
v_gene: TRBV30
d_gene: TRBD1
j_gene: TRBJ1-2
CDR3aa: CAWSRTRTGNLNGYGYTF
CDR3nt: TGTGCCTGGAGTCGGACTAGGACAGGGAATTTGAATGGCTATGGCTACACCTTC

abundance: -
v_gene: TRBV9
d_gene: TRBD1
j_gene: TRBJ2-7
CDR3aa: CASSAGTDYEQYF
CDR3nt: TGTGCCAGCAGCGCCGGGACAGACTACGAGCAGTACTTC

abundance: -
v_gene: TRBV6-5
d_gene: -
j_gene: TRBJ1-2
CDR3aa: CASSTGEGYTF
CDR3nt: TGTGCCAGCAGCACCGGGGAGGGCTACACCTTC

abundance: once
v_gene: TRBV5-6
d_gene: TRBD2
j_gene: TRBJ2-1
CDR3aa: CASSFSLADYNEQFF
CDR3nt: TGTGCCAGCAGCTTCTCTCTAGCGGACTACAATGAGCAGTTCTTC

abundance: -
v_gene: TRBV6-5
d_gene: -
j_gene: TRBJ2-7
CDR3aa: CASSYSGRVPYYEQYF
CDR3nt: TGTGCCAGCAGTTACTCTGGCAGGGTGCCCTACTACGAGCAGTACTTC